The 27 T cell receptor beta chains in this list originate from one sample, sequenced in a study of blood T cell repertoires in COVID-19 (dated by TCRdb to about 2020). Receptor amplification or capture employed the immunoSEQ multiplex PCR assay. Sourced from immuneACCESS, this table was stored by TCRdb with only in-frame sequences that have V and J called. A share of the clones is absent; for the studies checked, an unresolved V gene accounts for under half, and the remainder has no known explanation. Counted in this sample were about 200,000 clones; more than 85% of them appeared once. In total, the top ten clones hold 1.5% to 2% of the sample. The specimen sequenced was peripheral blood. Receptors were obtained from a man aged 40-55 years with active or convalescent COVID-19.

The chain uses TRBV5-5 and TRBJ2-6, with 9 bases fitting TRBD2. CDR3 length equals 18 residues. Germline CDR1 reads SGHKS; CDR2 reads YYEKEE (reference sequence). Losses at the gene ends were 4 bases for V and 1 base for J; bases not matched to a gene: 9. CDR3 bases: TGTGCCAGCAGCCTGGGGACTAGCTGGAGTTCTGGGGCCAACGTCCTGACTTTC. This sequence encodes CASSLGTSWSSGANVLTF. The complete variable domain, with remaining parts taken from reference TRBV5-5 and TRBJ2-6, reads DAGVTQSPTHLIKTRGQQVTLRCSPISGHKSVSWYQQVLGQGPQFIFQYYEKEERGRGNFPDRFSARQFPNYSSELNVNALLLGDSALYLCASSLGTSWSSGANVLTFGAGSRLTVL.

This chain joins TRBV27 and TRBJ2-7; D is unclear. CDR1 MNHEY and CDR2 SMNVEV come from the germline V gene (reference sequence). The V end was cut by 0 bases, the J end by 4 bases, with 7 bases between. The CDR3 covers 13 residues. The CDR3 coding sequence is TGTGCCAGCAGTTTATCGCCCGGGTACGAGCAGTACTTC. This codes for CASSLSPGYEQYF.

The chain has TRBV11-3 and TRBJ2-6; TRBD2 matches 7 bases. Germline CDR1 and CDR2: SGHNT and YENEEA. The J segment lost 1 base and the V segment lost 5 bases, leaving 2 bases of the junction unmatched. CDR3 length: 15 residues. DNA of the CDR3: TGTGCCAGCAGCCCCGGGGGGTCTGGGGCCAACGTCCTGACTTTC. Translated: CASSPGGSGANVLTF.

The rearrangement links TRBV5-1 to TRBJ2-5; TRBD1 aligns across 7 bases. The CDR3 sequence is 15 residues long. V lost 9 bases to trimming and J lost 2 bases; unmatched junction nucleotides: 13. The germline V gene encodes CDR1 SGHRS and CDR2 YFSETQ. The CDR3 DNA sequence: TGCGCCACCTCGAGAGGGGGCCCTATACAAGAGACCCAGTACTTC. It codes for CATSRGGPIQETQYF.

V is TRBV27 and J is TRBJ1-2, with 10 bases aligning to TRBD1. The CDR3 has 15 amino acids. V shed 8 bases, J shed 2 bases, and the junction held 8 bases outside the gene matches. CDR1 and CDR2 from the germline V gene are MNHEY and SMNVEV (reference sequence). CDR3 residues: CASADRGLGNYGYTF. Here the CDR3 DNA reads TGTGCCAGCGCCGACAGGGGGCTGGGCAACTATGGCTACACCTTC.

The rearrangement joins TRBV19 to TRBJ1-1, with D perhaps matching TRBD1 (6 bases). V lost 6 bases to trimming and J lost 5 bases, with 13 bases between them. Germline CDR1 is LNHDA and CDR2 is SQIVND (reference sequence). The CDR3 sequence is 13 residues long. DNA for the CDR3: TGTGCCAGTAGACGGGGGGCATCGACTGAAGCTTTCTTT. Its protein is CASRRGASTEAFF.

This clone has a single count. The chain recombines TRBV4-1 with TRBJ2-2, with 8 bases that match TRBD2. J lost 7 bases, V lost 3 bases, and 19 bases had no gene match. CDR1 and CDR2 (germline): MGHRA, YSYEKL. The CDR3 runs 19 residues. In nucleotides, the CDR3 is TGCGCCAGCAGCCAGGTGGCAACCGGGAGGGAGGGCTTACACGGGGAGCTGTTTTTT. It yields the protein CASSQVATGREGLHGELFF.

The table lists this clone with a few counts. J is TRBJ2-7 and V is TRBV3-1 (or the pseudogene TRBV3-2); TRBD2 matches 11 bases. This CDR3 contains 17 residues. Per the germline V gene, CDR1 is LGHDT and CDR2 is YNNKEL (reference sequence). V was clipped by 0 bases and J by 3 bases; unmatched bases: 7. The DNA of the CDR3 is TGTGCCAGCAGCCAAGATCGGCTAGCGGGAGGACTCTACGAGCAGTACTTC. Translation: CASSQDRLAGGLYEQYF.

This sequence joins TRBV12-3 or TRBV12-4 and TRBJ2-5, with D unclear. V was shortened by 6 bases and J by 4 bases, with 9 bases between the two germline ends. The CDR3 consists of 12 residues. The CDR3 DNA reads as TGTGCCAGCAGCCTGACACGAGAGACCCAGTACTTC. Amino acids: CASSLTRETQYF.

As concerns this clone: Additional DNA sequences in this sample encode the identical CDR3. CDR3 sequence: CASSRQGLGQPQHF. The CDR3 DNA follows: TGTGCCAGCAGCCGGCAGGGCCTTGGGCAGCCCCAGCATTTT. The chain employs TRBV3-1 (or the pseudogene TRBV3-2) and TRBJ1-5, with D possibly being TRBD1 (5 bases). V was shortened by 4 bases and J by 7 bases, with 14 bases between the two germline ends. Germline values: CDR1 LGHDT, CDR2 YNNKEL (reference sequence). This CDR3 contains 14 residues.

The chain combines TRBV28 with TRBJ1-1; D not resolved. This CDR3 comprises 12 residues. Germline values: CDR1 MDHEN, CDR2 SYDVKM. V lost 6 bases, J lost 3 bases, and 8 bases lay in between. As DNA, the CDR3 is TGTGCCAGCAGCCCGAGCTACACTGAAGCTTTCTTT. Translating gives CASSPSYTEAFF. Looking up the rest from reference TRBV28 and TRBJ1-1 gives the full variable domain: DVKVTQSSRYLVKRTGEKVFLECVQDMDHENMFWYRQDPGLGLRLIYFSYDVKMKEKGDIPEGYSVSREKKERFSLILESASTNQTSMYLCASSPSYTEAFFGQGTRLTVV.

The chain is built from TRBV19 and TRBJ2-6; 8 nucleotides agree with TRBD1. Trimming at V came to 3 bases and at J to 1 base, leaving 5 bases not matched to a gene. Germline CDR1 reads LNHDA; CDR2 reads SQIVND (reference sequence). This CDR3 has 17 amino acids. CDR3 bases: TGTGCCAGTAGTATCGGGCAGGGGGCGTCTGGGGCCAACGTCCTGACTTTC. Protein product: CASSIGQGASGANVLTF.

The CDR3, as DNA: TGTGCCAGTAGTATCCCGGGACAGGGGATGGGTAGAGAGACCCAGTACTTC. Encoded protein: CASSIPGQGMGRETQYF. The chain links TRBV19 to TRBJ2-5; the match to TRBD1 covers 10 bases. This CDR3 comprises 17 residues. Trimming cost V 3 bases and J 4 bases; bases outside gene matches: 11. Germline V gene data show CDR1 as LNHDA and CDR2 as SQIVND (reference sequence).

V and J are TRBV27 and TRBJ1-4; weak D call: TRBD1 (6 bases). V was clipped by 3 bases and J by 1 base, with 15 bases between them. This CDR3 has 17 amino acids. Germline V CDR1 and CDR2: MNHEY, SMNVEV (reference sequence). CDR3 amino acids: CASSFDGGAGTNEKLFF. In DNA, the CDR3 is TGTGCCAGCAGTTTCGATGGGGGGGCCGGAACTAATGAAAAACTGTTTTTT. Full variable domain (rest looked up from reference TRBV27 and TRBJ1-4): EAQVTQNPRYLITVTGKKLTVTCSQNMNHEYMSWYRQDPGLGLRQIYYSMNVEVTDKGDVPEGYKVSRKEKRNFPLILESPSPNQTSLYFCASSFDGGAGTNEKLFFGSGTQLSVL.

This chain connects TRBV7-9 to TRBJ2-2; perhaps TRBD1 as D (7 bases). The V end was cut by 5 bases, the J end by 5 bases, with 9 bases between. The V gene's germline CDR1 is SEHNR and CDR2 FQNEAQ (reference sequence). The CDR3 is 13 amino acids. CDR3 in DNA: TGTGCCAGCAGCGCAGGGGGGACCGGGGAGCTGTTTTTT. The encoded protein is CASSAGGTGELFF. Using reference TRBV7-9 and TRBJ2-2 for the parts outside the CDR3, the full variable domain is DTGVSQNPRHKITKRGQNVTFRCDPISEHNRLYWYRQTLGQGPEFLTYFQNEAQLEKSRLLSDRFSAERPKGSFSTLEIQRTEQGDSAMYLCASSAGGTGELFFGEGSRLTVL.

The chain carries TRBV19 and TRBJ1-3, with TRBD1 as a possible D gene (5 bases). Trimming took 9 bases from V and 0 from J, leaving 24 bases between them. In germline, CDR1 is LNHDA, CDR2 SQIVND (reference sequence). The CDR3 is 18 amino acids. CDR3 nucleotide sequence: TGTGCCAGCTCTTCGGGGGACCCTCCTTACTCCTCTGGAAACACCATATATTTT. Translating it yields CASSSGDPPYSSGNTIYF.

The CDR3 here is CASKAGTGGQPQHF. CDR3 nucleotides: TGTGCCAGTAAGGCCGGGACAGGGGGCCAGCCCCAGCATTTT. The chain is built from TRBV6-5 and TRBJ1-5, with TRBD1 matching 12 bases. Unmatched junction bases numbered 7, after V lost 9 bases and J lost 7 bases. CDR1 is MNHEY, CDR2 SVGAGI, per germline. The CDR3 loop spans 14 amino acids.

In its sample, this clone was seen once. The chain is built from TRBV5-1 and TRBJ1-1, with a possible D match to TRBD1 (6 bases). CDR3 length equals 14 residues. Germline CDR1 reads SGHRS; CDR2 reads YFSETQ. V was clipped by 4 bases and J by 4 bases, with 14 bases between them. CDR3 loop: CASSEQGAGTEAFF. The CDR3 DNA is TGCGCCAGCAGCGAACAGGGTGCTGGCACTGAAGCTTTCTTT.

The CDR3, as DNA: TGCGCCAGCACCCAGGGGACTGGAAACACCATATATTTT. Its protein is CASTQGTGNTIYF. The gene calls are TRBV10-1 and TRBJ1-3, with D possibly TRBD1 on 6 matching bases. Germline CDR1 is WNHNN and CDR2 is SYGVQD (reference sequence). CDR3 length: 13 residues. V gave up 7 bases and J gave up 2 bases, with 9 bases separating them.

This chain connects TRBV6-5 to TRBJ1-1; 7 bases are a match to TRBD1. The length of the CDR3 is 12 residues. Germline V gives CDR1 MNHEY, CDR2 SVGAGI. Trimming took 5 bases from V and 6 from J; bases not matched to a gene: 3. This chain's CDR3 is CASSPGQPEAFF. The CDR3, as DNA: TGTGCCAGCAGTCCGGGACAGCCTGAAGCTTTCTTT.

J is TRBJ1-5 and V is TRBV7-9; D possibly corresponds to TRBD1 (5 bases). This CDR3 is built from 12 residues. The ends were cut back, 4 bases at V and 16 bases at J, with 17 bases in the middle. CDR1 and CDR2 (germline): SEHNR, FQNEAQ (reference sequence). CDR3 protein: CASSWGGTPPHF. CDR3 DNA: TGTGCCAGCAGCTGGGGGGGAACACCCCCACATTTT.

The table lists this clone with a count of one. The chain is built from TRBV4-1 and TRBJ1-4; a possible D gene is TRBD1 (5 bases). Germline CDR1 and CDR2: MGHRA and YSYEKL. The CDR3 is made up of 16 amino acids. The V end lost 2 bases, the J end lost 6 bases, and 16 bases lay between the germline ends. The CDR3 loop reads CASSQPLAGRHEKLFF. CDR3 nucleotide sequence: TGCGCCAGCAGCCAACCCCTCGCAGGGAGGCATGAAAAACTGTTTTTT.

The chain couples TRBV5-1 to TRBJ2-3, with D perhaps matching TRBD1 (5 bases). Germline CDR1 is SGHRS and CDR2 is YFSETQ. Trimming left V 0 bases short and J 6 bases short, with 17 bases between. CDR3 size: 16 residues. CDR3 in DNA: TGCGCCAGCAGCTTGGAGGGGTCCCTTCCGTCGGATACGCAGTATTTT. Encoded protein: CASSLEGSLPSDTQYF.

V is TRBV6-5 and J is TRBJ1-5; D is unclear. The CDR3 is 13 residues long. The V end lost 0 bases, the J end lost 4 bases, and 4 bases lay between the germline ends. The germline gives CDR1 MNHEY, CDR2 SVGAGI. For the CDR3, the DNA is TGTGCCAGCAGTTACTCCGAGAATCAGCCCCAGCATTTT. Protein product: CASSYSENQPQHF.

This rearrangement joins TRBV28 to TRBJ2-3; a possible D gene is TRBD1 (6 bases). CDR1 MDHEN and CDR2 SYDVKM come from the germline V gene. The CDR3 is 13 residues long. V lost 6 bases to trimming and J lost 3 bases, with 10 bases between them. Written as DNA, the CDR3 is TGTGCCAGCAGGTCCCAGGGGACAGATACGCAGTATTTT. Translating it yields CASRSQGTDTQYF.

The chain recombines TRBV19 with TRBJ2-1, with D hard to call. Germline V gene lookup returns CDR1 LNHDA and CDR2 SQIVND (reference sequence). V dropped 8 bases and J dropped 8 bases, with 22 bases sitting between them. This CDR3 comprises 15 residues. The CDR3 nucleotides read TGTGCCAGTCCCCCGGATGCTAGTCGGTTTGATGAGCAGTTCTTC. Protein: CASPPDASRFDEQFF.

This clone was recorded a few times. V is TRBV5-1 and J is TRBJ2-1; 9 nucleotides match TRBD2. V was pared by 0 bases and J by 7 bases, with 8 bases of the junction left unmatched. The CDR3 contains 16 residues. Germline assignment: CDR1 SGHRS and CDR2 YFSETQ. CDR3 in DNA: TGCGCCAGCAGCTTGGCCGGGGCGGGAGGGCCAAATGAGCAGTTCTTC. Its protein product is CASSLAGAGGPNEQFF. Combining the CDR3 with reference TRBV5-1 and TRBJ2-1 gives the whole variable domain KAGVTQTPRYLIKTRGQQVTLSCSPISGHRSVSWYQQTPGQGLQFLFEYFSETQRNKGNFPGRFSGRQFSNSRSEMNVSTLELGDSALYLCASSLAGAGGPNEQFFGPGTRLTVL.